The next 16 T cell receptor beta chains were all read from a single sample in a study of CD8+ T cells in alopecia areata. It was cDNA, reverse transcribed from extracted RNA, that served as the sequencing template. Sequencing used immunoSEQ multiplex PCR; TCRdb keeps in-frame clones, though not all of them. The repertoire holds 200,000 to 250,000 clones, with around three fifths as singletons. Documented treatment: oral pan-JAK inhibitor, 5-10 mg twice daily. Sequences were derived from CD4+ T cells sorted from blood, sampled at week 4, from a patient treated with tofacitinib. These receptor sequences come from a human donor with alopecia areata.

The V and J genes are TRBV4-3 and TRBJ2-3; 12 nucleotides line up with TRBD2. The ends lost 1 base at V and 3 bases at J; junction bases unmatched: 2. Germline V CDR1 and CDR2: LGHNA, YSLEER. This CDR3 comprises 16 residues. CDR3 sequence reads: CASSQGTSGMTDTQYF. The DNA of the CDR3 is TGCGCCAGCAGCCAAGGGACTAGCGGGATGACAGATACGCAGTATTTT.

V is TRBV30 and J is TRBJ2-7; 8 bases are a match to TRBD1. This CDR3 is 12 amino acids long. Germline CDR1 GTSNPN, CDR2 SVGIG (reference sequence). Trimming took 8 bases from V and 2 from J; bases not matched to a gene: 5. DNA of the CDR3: TGTGCCGGAAGACAGGGGCCCTACGAGCAGTACTTC. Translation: CAGRQGPYEQYF. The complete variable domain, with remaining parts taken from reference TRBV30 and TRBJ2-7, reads SQTIHQWPATLVQPVGSPLSLECTVEGTSNPNLYWYRQAAGRGLQLLFYSVGIGQISSEVPQNLSASRPQDRQFILSSKKLLLSDSGFYLCAGRQGPYEQYFGPGTRLTVT.

CDR3 nucleotides: TGCAGTCTCGGGACAGGGCCCCTGGAGCAGTTCTTC. Encoded protein: CSLGTGPLEQFF. The chain combines TRBV29-1 with TRBJ2-1, with 9 bases that match TRBD1. Per the germline V gene, CDR1 is SQVTM and CDR2 is ANQGSEA. CDR3 size: 12 residues.

CDR3 region: CASSLAGGARDEQFF. The CDR3 DNA sequence: TGCGCCAGCAGCTTGGCCGGTGGGGCAAGAGATGAGCAGTTCTTC. This chain connects TRBV5-1 to TRBJ2-1, with TRBD1 as a possible D gene (5 bases). Trimming cost V 0 bases and J 8 bases, with 15 bases left between them. The CDR3 is made up of 15 amino acids. The germline V gene has CDR1 SGHRS and CDR2 YFSETQ.

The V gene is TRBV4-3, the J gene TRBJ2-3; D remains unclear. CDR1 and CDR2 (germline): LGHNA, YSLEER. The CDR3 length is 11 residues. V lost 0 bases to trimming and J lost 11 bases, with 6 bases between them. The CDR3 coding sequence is TGCGCCAGCAGCCAAGAACAACGGCAGTATTTT. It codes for CASSQEQRQYF.

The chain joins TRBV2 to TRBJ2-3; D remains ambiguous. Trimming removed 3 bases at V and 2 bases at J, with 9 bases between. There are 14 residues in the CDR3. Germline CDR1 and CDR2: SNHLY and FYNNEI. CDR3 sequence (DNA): TGTGCCAGCAGTGAGTTGGGGTCCACAGATACGCAGTATTTT. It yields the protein CASSELGSTDTQYF.

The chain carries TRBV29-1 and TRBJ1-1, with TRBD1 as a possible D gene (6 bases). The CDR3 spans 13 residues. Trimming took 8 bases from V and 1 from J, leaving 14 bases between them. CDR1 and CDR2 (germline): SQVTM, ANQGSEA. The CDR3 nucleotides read TGCAGCCCATCTGGGGGCAGGAACACTGAAGCTTTCTTT. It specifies CSPSGGRNTEAFF.

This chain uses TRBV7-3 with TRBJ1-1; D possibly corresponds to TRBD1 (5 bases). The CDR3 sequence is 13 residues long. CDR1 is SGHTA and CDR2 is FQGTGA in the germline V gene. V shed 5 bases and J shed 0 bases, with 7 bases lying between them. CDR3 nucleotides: TGTGCCAGCAGCGTGACAGTGAACACTGAAGCTTTCTTT. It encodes CASSVTVNTEAFF. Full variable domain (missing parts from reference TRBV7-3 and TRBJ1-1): GAGVSQTPSNKVTEKGKYVELRCDPISGHTALYWYRQSLGQGPEFLIYFQGTGAADDSGLPNDRFFAVRPEGSVSTLKIQRTERGDSAVYLCASSVTVNTEAFFGQGTRLTVV.

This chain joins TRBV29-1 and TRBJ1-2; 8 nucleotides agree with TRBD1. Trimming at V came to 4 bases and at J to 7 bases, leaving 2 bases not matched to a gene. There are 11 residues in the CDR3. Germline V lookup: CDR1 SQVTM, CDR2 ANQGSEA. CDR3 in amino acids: CSVGTGIGYTF. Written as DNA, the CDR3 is TGCAGCGTTGGGACAGGGATTGGCTACACCTTC.

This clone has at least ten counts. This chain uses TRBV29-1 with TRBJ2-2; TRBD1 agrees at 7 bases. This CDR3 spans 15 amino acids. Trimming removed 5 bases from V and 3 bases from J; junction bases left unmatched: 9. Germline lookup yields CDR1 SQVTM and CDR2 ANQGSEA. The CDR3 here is CSVLDDRVDTGELFF. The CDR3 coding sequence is TGCAGCGTTCTGGACGACAGGGTGGACACCGGGGAGCTGTTTTTT.

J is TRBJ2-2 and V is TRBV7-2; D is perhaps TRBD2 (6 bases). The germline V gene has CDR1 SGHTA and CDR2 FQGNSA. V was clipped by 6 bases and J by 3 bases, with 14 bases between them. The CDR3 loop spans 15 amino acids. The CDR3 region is CASRMGGVDTGELFF. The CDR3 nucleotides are TGTGCCAGCAGGATGGGCGGGGTTGACACCGGGGAGCTGTTTTTT.

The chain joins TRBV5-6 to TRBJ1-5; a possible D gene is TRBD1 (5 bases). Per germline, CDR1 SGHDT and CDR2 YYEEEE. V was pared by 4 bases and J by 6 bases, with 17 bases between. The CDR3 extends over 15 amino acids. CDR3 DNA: TGTGCCAGCAGCCGCCTCTTAGGGGCGGGTCAGCCCCAGCATTTT. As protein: CASSRLLGAGQPQHF. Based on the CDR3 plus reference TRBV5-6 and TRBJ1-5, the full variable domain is DAGVTQSPTHLIKTRGQQVTLRCSPKSGHDTVSWYQQALGQGPQFIFQYYEEEERQRGNFPDRFSGHQFPNYSSELNVNALLLGDSALYLCASSRLLGAGQPQHFGDGTRLSIL.

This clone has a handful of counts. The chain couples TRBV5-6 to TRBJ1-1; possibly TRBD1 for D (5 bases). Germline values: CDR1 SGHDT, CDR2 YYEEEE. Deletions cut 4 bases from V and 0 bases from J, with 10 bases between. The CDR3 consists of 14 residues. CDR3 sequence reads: CASSGGRMNTEAFF. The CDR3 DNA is TGTGCCAGCAGCGGGGGACGGATGAACACTGAAGCTTTCTTT.

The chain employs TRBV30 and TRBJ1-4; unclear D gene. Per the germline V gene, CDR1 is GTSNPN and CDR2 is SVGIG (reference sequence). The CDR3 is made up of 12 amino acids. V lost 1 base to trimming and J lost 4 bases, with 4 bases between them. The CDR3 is CAWSALNEKLFF. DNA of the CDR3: TGTGCCTGGAGTGCCCTTAATGAAAAACTGTTTTTT.

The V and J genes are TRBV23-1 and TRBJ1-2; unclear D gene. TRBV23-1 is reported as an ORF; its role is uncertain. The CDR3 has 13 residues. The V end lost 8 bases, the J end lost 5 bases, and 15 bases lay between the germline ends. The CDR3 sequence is CASARPPEYGYTF. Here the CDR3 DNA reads TGCGCCAGCGCCCGCCCCCCCGAGTATGGCTACACCTTC.

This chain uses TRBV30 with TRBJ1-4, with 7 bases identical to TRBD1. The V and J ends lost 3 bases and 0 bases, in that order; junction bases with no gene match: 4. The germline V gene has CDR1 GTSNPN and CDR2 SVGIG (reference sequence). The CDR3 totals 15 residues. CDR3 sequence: CAWRGGGTTNEKLFF. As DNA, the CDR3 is TGTGCCTGGAGAGGAGGGGGCACAACTAATGAAAAACTGTTTTTT.